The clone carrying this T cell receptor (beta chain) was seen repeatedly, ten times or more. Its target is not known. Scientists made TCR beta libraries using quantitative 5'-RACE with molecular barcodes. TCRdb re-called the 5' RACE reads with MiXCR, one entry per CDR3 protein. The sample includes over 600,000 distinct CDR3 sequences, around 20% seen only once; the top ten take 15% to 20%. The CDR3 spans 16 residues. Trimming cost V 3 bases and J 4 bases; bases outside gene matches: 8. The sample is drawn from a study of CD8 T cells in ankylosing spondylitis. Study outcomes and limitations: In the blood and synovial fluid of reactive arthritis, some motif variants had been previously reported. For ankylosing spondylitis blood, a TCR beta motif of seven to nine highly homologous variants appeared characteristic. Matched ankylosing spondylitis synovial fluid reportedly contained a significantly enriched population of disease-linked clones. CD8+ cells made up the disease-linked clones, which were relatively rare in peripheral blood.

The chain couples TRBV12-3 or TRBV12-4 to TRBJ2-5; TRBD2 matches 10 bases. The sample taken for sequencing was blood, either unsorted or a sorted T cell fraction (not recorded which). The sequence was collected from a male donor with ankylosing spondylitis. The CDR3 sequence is CASSFGLAGAGETQYF. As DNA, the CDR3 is TGTGCCAGCAGTTTTGGTCTAGCGGGAGCGGGAGAGACCCAGTACTTC.